These 7 T cell receptor beta chains originate from one sample sequenced in a study of blood T cell repertoires in COVID-19. The data were produced by immunoSEQ multiplex PCR, yet TCRdb's version contains in-frame clones alone and is incomplete. The data hold hundreds of thousands of clones, with approximately 88% observed a single time. Material: peripheral blood. These receptors came from a woman between 25 and 40 years old with COVID-19, enrolled during active disease.

The rearrangement uses TRBV2 and TRBJ2-2; D perhaps matches TRBD1 (5 bases). V lost 2 bases, J lost 5 bases, and 9 bases lay in between. The CDR3 length is 14 residues. Germline values: CDR1 SNHLY, CDR2 FYNNEI. The CDR3 region has the DNA TGTGCCAGCAGTGAACGGACAAGGACCGGGGAGCTGTTTTTT. This codes for CASSERTRTGELFF.

This sequence joins TRBV5-1 and TRBJ1-2, with D maybe TRBD1 (5 bases). The ends were cut back, 5 bases at V and 8 bases at J, with 22 bases in the middle. Looked up from germline, CDR1 is SGHRS and CDR2 is YFSETQ. The CDR3 totals 15 residues. The CDR3 DNA sequence: TGCGCCAGCAGGCTCACCGGGGGAGTTAGATCCGGCTACACCTTC. Translating gives CASRLTGGVRSGYTF.

The rearrangement links TRBV4-3 to TRBJ2-2; TRBD2 matches at 7 bases. The V segment lost 1 base and the J segment 7 bases; nucleotides outside the gene matches: 6. The CDR3 has 15 residues. The germline V gene encodes CDR1 LGHNA and CDR2 YSLEER. CDR3 amino acids: CASSQVGEGLGELFF. The DNA for the CDR3 is TGCGCCAGCAGCCAAGTGGGGGAGGGGCTCGGGGAGCTGTTTTTT.

The J gene is TRBJ2-5, the V gene TRBV29-1; D perhaps matches TRBD2 (6 bases). Trimming removed 6 bases from V and 9 bases from J, with 14 bases in between. This CDR3 is built from 11 residues. Germline-derived CDR1 and CDR2 are SQVTM and ANQGSEA. This CDR3 reads CSVGDWGAQYF. The CDR3 nucleotides read TGCAGCGTCGGAGACTGGGGGGCCCAGTACTTC.

The gene calls are TRBV11-1 and TRBJ1-1; D call uncertain. CDR1 and CDR2 from the germline V gene are SGHAT and FQDESV (reference sequence). The CDR3 covers 12 residues. The V gene lost 5 bases and the J gene lost 5 bases, with 9 bases spanning the gap. CDR3 sequence (DNA): TGTGCCAGCAGCCCCGGTAGAACTGAAGCTTTCTTT. Translated: CASSPGRTEAFF. Together with reference TRBV11-1 and TRBJ1-1, the CDR3 gives the full variable domain: EAEVAQSPRYKITEKSQAVAFWCDPISGHATLYWYRQILGQGPELLVQFQDESVVDDSQLPKDRFSAERLKGVDSTLKIQPAELGDSAMYLCASSPGRTEAFFGQGTRLTVV.

In this sample, this clone turned up once. The chain combines TRBV6-5 with TRBJ2-3; TRBD2 aligns across 8 bases. Germline values: CDR1 MNHEY, CDR2 SVGAGI. V shed 10 bases, J shed 2 bases, and the junction held 8 bases outside the gene matches. The CDR3 runs to 14 residues. The CDR3 nucleotides are TGTGCCACCGACGGGGGGGCTGACACAGATACGCAGTATTTT. Translating it yields CATDGGADTDTQYF.

The rearrangement uses TRBV7-2 and TRBJ2-7, with TRBD2 as a possible D gene (6 bases). Between the trimmed V and J ends, which lost 1 base and 0 bases, there was a span of 13 bases. The CDR3 is made up of 16 amino acids. Germline loops: CDR1 SGHTA, CDR2 FQGNSA. In nucleotides, the CDR3 is TGTGCCAGCAGCTTAGTTAGTAGCGGCGCCTCCTACGAGCAGTACTTC. It encodes CASSLVSSGASYEQYF. The full variable domain, its missing parts supplied by reference TRBV7-2 and TRBJ2-7, is GAGVSQSPSNKVTEKGKDVELRCDPISGHTALYWYRQSLGQGLEFLIYFQGNSAPDKSGLPSDRFSAERTGGSVSTLTIQRTQQEDSAVYLCASSLVSSGASYEQYFGPGTRLTVT.